This T cell receptor beta chain was observed in a study of CD4 T cells in relation to SARS-CoV-2 and coronaviruses. Study-wide context: PBMCs were cultured with antigen for roughly nine days before TCR beta sequencing.

TCRdb's table, derived via immunoSEQ multiplex PCR, lists solely in-frame clones and lacks some. The data hold approximately 41,000 clones, with under 85% observed a single time. To note about this clone: Antigen specificity is unknown.

Looked up from germline, CDR1 is SGHRS and CDR2 is YFSETQ. The CDR3 covers 13 residues. Trimming removed 3 bases from V and 4 bases from J; junction bases left unmatched: 2. The sequencing sample was made of memory CD4+ T cells from PBMCs, cultured in vitro. The gene calls are TRBV5-1 and TRBJ1-2; 8 positions agree with TRBD1. This sequence was found in an adult with COVID-19. The CDR3 DNA reads as TGCGCCAGCAGCTGGGACAGGACCTATGGCTACACCTTC. It translates to CASSWDRTYGYTF.